A single sample is the source of the 4 T cell receptor beta chains below, sequenced in a study of response to subunit inactivated influenza vaccine. TCRdb re-called the RT-PCR reads with MiXCR, one entry per CDR3 protein. The table includes some 550,000 distinct CDR3 sequences, roughly 25% detected once. This sample also appeared in a second study, on T cells expressing NK-cell markers. Turning to that study: UMIs were included in TCR beta cDNA generated by 5'RACE template switching.

Specimen: CD4+ T cells sorted from PBMCs, collected 12 days after vaccination. Every receptor here comes from a man in his fifties who received an inactivated influenza vaccine.

The V and J genes are TRBV5-1 and TRBJ1-1, with 7 bases identical to TRBD1. The CDR3 covers 14 residues. V lost 6 bases to trimming and J lost 1 base; unmatched junction nucleotides: 6. Germline lookup yields CDR1 SGHRS and CDR2 YFSETQ. The CDR3 DNA reads TGCGCCAGCACCCCTCGGACAGGGAACACTGAAGCTTTCTTT. Translating gives CASTPRTGNTEAFF.

This clonotype showed up many times. This chain uses TRBV4-1 with TRBJ2-7, with D possibly TRBD2 on 5 matching bases. Germline CDR1 MGHRA, CDR2 YSYEKL. The CDR3 is made up of 15 amino acids. V lost 0 bases to trimming and J lost 3 bases, with 12 bases between them. CDR3 DNA: TGCGCCAGCAGCCAAGAATCTAGCCTTCTCTACGAGCAGTACTTC. It yields the protein CASSQESSLLYEQYF.

V usage is TRBV24-1 and J usage is TRBJ2-2; either TRBD1 or TRBD2 may supply D (6 bases each). V lost 1 base, J lost 6 bases, and 20 bases lay in between. This CDR3 is built from 18 residues. Germline V CDR1 and CDR2: KGHDR, SFDVKD. CDR3 protein: CATSDFRGRGKGAGELFF. CDR3 coding DNA: TGTGCCACCAGTGATTTTCGAGGCCGCGGGAAGGGGGCCGGGGAGCTGTTTTTT.

This clonotype was observed at least ten times. The chain joins TRBV9 to TRBJ2-7, with D hard to call. Germline CDR1 and CDR2: SGDLS and YYNGEE. The CDR3 has 13 amino acids. V dropped 4 bases and J dropped 3 bases, with 11 bases sitting between them. In DNA, the CDR3 is TGTGCCAGCAGCCAAGGAATAGGCTACGAGCAGTACTTC. The encoded protein is CASSQGIGYEQYF.